The 17 T cell receptor beta chains below come from one sample, sequenced in a study of shared clonotypes between healthy human individuals (dated by TCRdb to 2019 to 2021). Library creation used the immunoSEQ multiplex PCR assay. In TCRdb, the immuneACCESS table is reduced to in-frame sequences with V and J assigned. These tables do not hold every clone; where another copy was compared, an unresolved V gene accounts for under half, and the others remain unexplained. For this sample there are around 1.9 million clones; 85% to 95% appear just once. The leading ten clones occupy more than 1.5% of the sample. For the CD8 naive samples, CD45RO-negative cells were positively selected for CCR7, yielding a CD45RA+CCR7+ population from which TemRA cells were excluded. Material for sequencing was naive CD8+ T cells from PBMCs. The intended sense of this specimen's cell subset or site label: CD45RA+CCR7+. Receptors originate from a man between 18 and 35 years old in good health. Some clones in this sample may be carry-over from other donors' samples.

Notes on this clone: Other DNA sequences from this sample encode an identical CDR3 as well. The chain joins TRBV28 to TRBJ2-5, with TRBD2 matching 12 bases. The CDR3 length is 16 residues. Looked up from germline, CDR1 is MDHEN and CDR2 is SYDVKM. The V segment lost 3 bases and the J segment 5 bases; nucleotides outside the gene matches: 7. The CDR3 region is CASSFDLAGGSETQYF. The CDR3 nucleotides are TGTGCCAGCAGTTTTGATCTAGCGGGAGGGTCGGAGACCCAGTACTTC.

As concerns this clone: In the same sample, other DNA sequences code for this CDR3. The rearrangement joins TRBV4-1 to TRBJ2-7; D unclear. Germline lookup yields CDR1 MGHRA and CDR2 YSYEKL. Trimming left V 1 base short and J 2 bases short, with 9 bases between. There are 14 residues in the CDR3. The CDR3 DNA reads as TGCGCCAGCAGCCAAGTTTCAGAGACCTACGAGCAGTACTTC. This encodes CASSQVSETYEQYF.

Notes on this clone: Compared with germline, one end of the junction differs, possibly owing to a read error. The chain employs TRBV7-9 and TRBJ2-7; D possibly corresponds to TRBD1 (5 bases). The CDR3 is 12 residues long. In germline, CDR1 is SEHNR, CDR2 FQNEAQ (reference sequence). The CDR3 region has the DNA TGTGCCAGCAGCCTTGAAGGGGCAATGATATATTTC. Protein sequence: CASSLEGAMIYF. The full variable domain, rest sourced from reference TRBV7-9 and TRBJ2-7, is DTGVSQNPRHKITKRGQNVTFRCDPISEHNRLYWYRQTLGQGPEFLTYFQNEAQLEKSRLLSDRFSAERPKGSFSTLEIQRTEQGDSAMYLCASSLEGAMIYFGPGTRLTVT.

The rearrangement joins TRBV9 to TRBJ2-3; no clear D gene. Looked up from germline, CDR1 is SGDLS and CDR2 is YYNGEE. V was clipped by 4 bases and J by 3 bases, with 9 bases between them. CDR3 length: 13 residues. The CDR3 nucleotides read TGTGCCAGCAGCCCCCTCCGGACAGATACGCAGTATTTT. Protein product: CASSPLRTDTQYF. Full variable domain (outside the CDR3, taken from reference TRBV9 and TRBJ2-3): DSGVTQTPKHLITATGQRVTLRCSPRSGDLSVYWYQQSLDQGLQFLIQYYNGEERAKGNILERFSAQQFPDLHSELNLSSLELGDSALYFCASSPLRTDTQYFGPGTRLTVL.

The chain employs TRBV4-1 and TRBJ2-3; 7 nucleotides match TRBD1. The CDR3 contains 15 residues. Germline V gives CDR1 MGHRA, CDR2 YSYEKL. Trimming took 4 bases from V and 2 from J; bases not matched to a gene: 6. CDR3 DNA sequence: TGCGCCAGCAGCCGGGGACAGCAAACCACAGATACGCAGTATTTT. This sequence encodes CASSRGQQTTDTQYF.

This clone was recorded only once. This rearrangement joins TRBV7-6 to TRBJ2-1; 10 bases match TRBD2. The CDR3 is 18 residues long. After removal of 6 bases from V and 7 bases from J, the junction contained 18 bases not matched to a gene. Germline V CDR1 and CDR2: SGHVS, FNYEAQ. This CDR3 reads CASSKDPGLAGVLNEQFF. CDR3 sequence (DNA): TGTGCCAGCAGTAAGGACCCGGGGCTAGCGGGAGTGTTGAATGAGCAGTTCTTC.

This sequence joins TRBV4-1 and TRBJ2-1; no definite D call. Germline assignment: CDR1 MGHRA and CDR2 YSYEKL. The V end was cut by 4 bases, the J end by 7 bases, with 5 bases between. The CDR3 contains 11 residues. CDR3 protein: CASSLRNEQFF. The CDR3 nucleotides read TGCGCCAGCAGCCTTAGGAATGAGCAGTTCTTC.

The rearrangement uses TRBV7-9 and TRBJ1-1; D might be TRBD1 (5 bases). Germline CDR1 reads SEHNR; CDR2 reads FQNEAQ (reference sequence). V shed 5 bases and J shed 10 bases, with 17 bases lying between them. The CDR3 runs to 13 residues. The CDR3: CASSPPGRWGAFF. The CDR3 DNA is TGTGCCAGCAGCCCCCCGGGGCGGTGGGGAGCTTTCTTT.

The V and J genes are TRBV5-6 and TRBJ2-1, with 8 bases fitting TRBD1. This CDR3 is built from 15 residues. J lost 5 bases, V lost 4 bases, and 8 bases had no gene match. Germline V lookup: CDR1 SGHDT, CDR2 YYEEEE. CDR3 coding DNA: TGTGCCAGCAGCCATTGGACAGGGCTTGACAATGAGCAGTTCTTC. Translated: CASSHWTGLDNEQFF.

The chain is built from TRBV5-1 and TRBJ1-1; 7 bases line up with TRBD1. Germline-derived CDR1 and CDR2 are SGHRS and YFSETQ. CDR3 length: 14 amino acids. V lost 4 bases, J lost 3 bases, and 6 bases stayed unmatched. The CDR3 region is CASSAQGRDTEAFF. The CDR3 DNA is TGCGCCAGCAGCGCACAGGGGCGGGACACTGAAGCTTTCTTT.

This clone was seen only once. CDR3 bases: TGTGCCAGCACCCGACGGGGGCGGGGGCCCTACGAGCAGTACTTC. Its translation is CASTRRGRGPYEQYF. The chain employs TRBV28 and TRBJ2-7; D possibly corresponds to TRBD2 (7 bases). The CDR3 loop spans 15 amino acids. V lost 7 bases and J 2 bases, leaving 18 bases between the germline ends. Germline V gene data show CDR1 as MDHEN and CDR2 as SYDVKM.

This chain joins TRBV11-2 and TRBJ2-7, with D possibly being TRBD2 (7 bases). The germline V and J ends were trimmed by 5 bases and 1 base, with 15 bases remaining between them. The CDR3 is made up of 15 amino acids. Germline lookup yields CDR1 SGHAT and CDR2 FQNNGV. The CDR3 DNA sequence: TGTGCCAGCAGCCCTAGGGGGGGCGCATCCTACGAGCAGTACTTC. The encoded protein is CASSPRGGASYEQYF. The variable domain in full, completed from reference TRBV11-2 and TRBJ2-7, reads EAGVAQSPRYKIIEKRQSVAFWCNPISGHATLYWYQQILGQGPKLLIQFQNNGVVDDSQLPKDRFSAERLKGVDSTLKIQPAKLEDSAVYLCASSPRGGASYEQYFGPGTRLTVT.

The rearrangement uses TRBV15 and TRBJ2-5, with unresolved D. There are 14 residues in the CDR3. V was shortened by 1 base and J by 5 bases, with 11 bases between the two germline ends. Germline V lookup: CDR1 LNHNV, CDR2 YYDKDF (reference sequence). The CDR3 DNA reads TGTGCCACCAGCAGAGGGGCCCAGGAGGAGACCCAGTACTTC. The encoded protein is CATSRGAQEETQYF.

The rearrangement joins TRBV27 to TRBJ1-2, with TRBD1 identical over 11 bases. The CDR3 extends over 14 amino acids. Looked up from germline, CDR1 is MNHEY and CDR2 is SMNVEV (reference sequence). V shed 5 bases and J 8 bases; nucleotides not matched to a gene: 7. CDR3: CASSGQGAAGGYTF. For the CDR3, the DNA is TGTGCCAGCAGTGGACAGGGGGCGGCTGGCGGCTACACCTTC.

V and J are TRBV7-9 and TRBJ2-7; the match to TRBD2 covers 9 bases. This CDR3 has 15 residues. Germline values: CDR1 SEHNR, CDR2 FQNEAQ (reference sequence). V lost 5 bases to trimming and J lost 4 bases; unmatched junction nucleotides: 9. The CDR3 region is CASSRELAGDYEQYF. The CDR3 DNA sequence: TGTGCCAGCAGCCGGGAATTAGCGGGAGATTACGAGCAGTACTTC.

This rearrangement joins TRBV25-1 to TRBJ2-2; D possibly corresponds to TRBD2 (5 bases). Trimming left V 7 bases short and J 5 bases short, with 17 bases between. The germline V gene encodes CDR1 MGHDK and CDR2 SYGVNS. The CDR3 is 15 residues long. This CDR3 is CASKNEGAETGELFF. In DNA, the CDR3 is TGTGCCAGCAAGAATGAGGGTGCGGAAACCGGGGAGCTGTTTTTT.

The V gene is TRBV7-9, the J gene TRBJ2-7; D is perhaps TRBD1 (6 bases). This CDR3 spans 14 amino acids. Per germline, CDR1 SEHNR and CDR2 FQNEAQ (reference sequence). V was trimmed by 5 bases and J by 3 bases, leaving 14 bases between them. The CDR3 region has the DNA TGTGCCAGCAGCCTGGGGGCGATGGTCTACGAGCAGTACTTC. Amino acid sequence: CASSLGAMVYEQYF.